This T cell receptor (beta chain) was obtained from a study of CD8+ T cells in alopecia areata. As for the study in general: Twice a day, 5 to 10 mg of oral tofacitinib was administered to treated patients. Study-level results: Across lesional scalp, and particularly alopecia totalis/universalis, clonality surpassed that of normal scalp. Among the top 100, expanded CD8+ clones, as well as scalp clonality, were significantly decreased by tofacitinib.

A few counts support this clone. The antigen is unknown. Treatment given: oral pan-JAK inhibitor, 5-10 mg twice daily. Alopecia areata patients provided lesional scalp punch biopsies and peripheral blood, both collected for the study. cDNA reverse transcribed from extracted RNA served as the sequencing template. Assay: immunoSEQ multiplex PCR; the TCRdb copy retains only in-frame clones and omits some. Here the sample spans about 100,000 clones, just under 60% being singletons. V lost 6 bases, J lost 4 bases, and 9 bases stayed unmatched. The CDR3 extends over 14 amino acids. Per the germline V gene, CDR1 is SQVTM and CDR2 is ANQGSEA.

The receptor comes from a human donor with alopecia areata. The sample here was CD8+ T cells sorted from blood, taken at approximately week 60, from a patient treated with tofacitinib. The chain joins TRBV29-1 to TRBJ2-7, with TRBD1 identical over 10 bases. This CDR3 is CSVVSDRGSYEQYF. The CDR3 region has the DNA TGCAGCGTGGTATCGGACAGGGGGTCGTACGAGCAGTACTTC.